These 13 T cell receptor beta chains were sequenced from one sample in a study of blood T cell repertoires in COVID-19. Method: immunoSEQ multiplex PCR; TCRdb's copy keeps in-frame clones and lacks some. The sample holds about 80,000 clones, 75% to 90% seen once. Sequencing was performed on peripheral blood. The source of these receptors is a woman in her forties with active or convalescent COVID-19.

The CDR3 DNA sequence: TGTGCCAGCTCACCGCAGGGGGGTCAGAGTGAAAAACTGTTTTTT. This gives the protein CASSPQGGQSEKLFF. The chain couples TRBV18 to TRBJ1-4, with 7 bases matching TRBD1. The CDR3 totals 15 residues. Germline lookup yields CDR1 KGHSH and CDR2 LQKENI. J was trimmed by 7 bases and V by 3 bases; bases with no gene match: 8.

The CDR3 sequence is CASSLPTGALYGYTF. The CDR3 DNA follows: TGTGCCAGCAGCTTACCGACAGGGGCTCTTTATGGCTACACCTTC. This sequence joins TRBV7-9 and TRBJ1-2; 8 positions match TRBD1. Germline V gene sequence: CDR1 SEHNR, CDR2 FQNEAQ (reference sequence). Trimming at V came to 2 bases and at J to 5 bases, leaving 7 bases not matched to a gene. CDR3 length: 15 amino acids.

The chain is built from TRBV5-1 and TRBJ1-1; 9 bases line up with TRBD1. The CDR3 is made up of 17 amino acids. CDR1 is SGHRS and CDR2 is YFSETQ in the germline V gene. After removal of 0 bases from V and 1 base from J, the junction contained 7 bases not matched to a gene. The CDR3: CASSLEKTGGRNTEAFF. In DNA form, the CDR3 reads TGCGCCAGCAGCTTGGAGAAGACAGGGGGTAGGAACACTGAAGCTTTCTTT.

This chain joins TRBV6-2 or TRBV6-3 and TRBJ1-1; D is undetermined. Trimming pared 2 bases from V and 4 bases from J, leaving 11 bases between. The CDR3 has 14 amino acids. Germline V gene data show CDR1 as MNHEY and CDR2 as SVGEGT. CDR3 loop: CASSYRRVGTEAFF. In DNA form, the CDR3 reads TGTGCCAGCAGTTACCGTCGGGTGGGCACTGAAGCTTTCTTT.

V and J are TRBV7-2 and TRBJ2-5, with a weak D call TRBD1 (6 bases). Germline V gene sequence: CDR1 SGHTA, CDR2 FQGNSA. V was trimmed by 5 bases and J by 1 base, leaving 11 bases between them. The CDR3 runs 14 residues. The CDR3 spells CASSPRTAQETQYF. As DNA, the CDR3 is TGTGCCAGCAGCCCCCGGACAGCCCAAGAGACCCAGTACTTC.

The chain is built from TRBV2 and TRBJ2-2, with 12 positions matching TRBD1. Germline CDR1 and CDR2: SNHLY and FYNNEI. This CDR3 has 19 residues. V was clipped by 7 bases and J by 3 bases; unmatched bases: 15. DNA of the CDR3: TGTGCCAGCAATTGGGACAGGGGGCGATCGGGACTCGACACCGGGGAGCTGTTTTTT. Translating gives CASNWDRGRSGLDTGELFF.

This sequence joins TRBV10-2 and TRBJ1-6, with 7 bases matching TRBD1. The length of the CDR3 is 14 residues. Germline V gives CDR1 WSHSY, CDR2 SAAADI. J lost 6 bases, V lost 5 bases, and 4 bases had no gene match. For the CDR3, the DNA is TGCGCCAGCAGTCGACAGGGTGCTAATTCACCCCTCCACTTT. It translates to CASSRQGANSPLHF.

This sequence joins TRBV25-1 and TRBJ2-6; the match to TRBD1 covers 11 bases. V lost 4 bases and J lost 1; bases outside the gene matches: 3. CDR1 is MGHDK and CDR2 is SYGVNS in the germline V gene. This CDR3 is 17 amino acids long. The DNA for the CDR3 is TGTGCCAGCAGTGGCGGACAGGGGGCTTCTGGGGCCAACGTCCTGACTTTC. Protein: CASSGGQGASGANVLTF.

V and J are TRBV28 and TRBJ1-4, with D uncertain. This CDR3 comprises 15 residues. V was pared by 4 bases and J by 8 bases, with 17 bases between. Germline assignment: CDR1 MDHEN and CDR2 SYDVKM. CDR3 loop: CASSSLPGEGEKLFF. CDR3 DNA sequence: TGTGCCAGCAGTTCCCTGCCCGGGGAAGGGGAAAAACTGTTTTTT.

V usage is TRBV24-1 and J usage is TRBJ2-1, with 16 bases identical to TRBD2. Trimming cost V 1 base and J 8 bases; bases outside gene matches: 4. CDR1 is KGHDR, CDR2 SFDVKD, per germline. The CDR3 is made up of 17 amino acids. The CDR3 DNA reads as TGTGCCACCAGTGATTTAGGGACTAGCGGGGGGGCCGATGAGCAGTTCTTC. It translates to CATSDLGTSGGADEQFF.

J is TRBJ1-1 and V is TRBV6-2 or TRBV6-3; D might be TRBD1 (5 bases). The CDR3 has 13 amino acids. CDR1 MNHEY and CDR2 SVGEGT come from the germline V gene. Deletions cut 0 bases from V and 10 bases from J, with 12 bases between. The CDR3 DNA reads as TGTGCCAGCAGTTACTCGCCTGACAGCCGAGCTTTCTTT. It encodes CASSYSPDSRAFF.

This clone was seen once. The J gene is TRBJ2-2, the V gene TRBV7-3, with 7 bases aligning to TRBD2. The CDR3 runs 16 residues. CDR1 and CDR2 (germline): SGHTA, FQGTGA. V shed 2 bases and J 6 bases; nucleotides not matched to a gene: 9. The CDR3 reads CASSLRLAVTPGELFF. As DNA, the CDR3 is TGTGCCAGCAGCTTACGGCTAGCGGTCACTCCCGGGGAGCTGTTTTTT.

This clone was found once. The rearrangement joins TRBV5-6 to TRBJ2-3; the match to TRBD1 covers 12 bases. The ends lost 3 bases at V and 2 bases at J; junction bases unmatched: 7. The germline gives CDR1 SGHDT, CDR2 YYEEEE. CDR3 length: 17 residues. The CDR3 sequence is CASSSDGTGGITDTQYF. The CDR3 DNA reads as TGTGCCAGCAGCTCAGACGGGACAGGGGGCATCACAGATACGCAGTATTTT.